This TCR beta chain was identified in a study of Ad26.COV2.S vaccination and SARS-CoV-2 variants. For the study at large: Participant was drawn from the COV1001 Ad26.COV2.S trial arm. Ad26.COV2.S, an intramuscular injection, was given once or twice 56 days apart.

The sample's treatment: about 20 received Ad26.COV2.S at low or high dose, single or two shots; roughly 5 received placebo; per-sample allocation not given. The study sampled participants on day 63 after the first vaccine or placebo injection. Clones were sequenced by immunoSEQ multiplex PCR, and TCRdb holds only the in-frame ones, with some missing. The table lists 400,000 to 500,000 clones, approximately 89% of them singletons, with over 2% in the top ten. The germline V gene encodes CDR1 SGHTA and CDR2 FQGNSA. This CDR3 is built from 13 residues. V was trimmed by 0 bases and J by 11 bases, leaving 11 bases between them.

The sequences come from peripheral blood, collected in a trial of Ad26.COV2.S vaccine versus placebo. This rearrangement joins TRBV7-2 to TRBJ1-5; D is unresolved. The origin of this receptor is a person between 18 and 65 years old who received the Ad26.COV2.S COVID-19 vaccine or a placebo. CDR3 sequence (DNA): TGTGCCAGCAGCTTAGCGCAGGCCGGGGCCCAGCATTTT. As protein: CASSLAQAGAQHF.